Shown below are 29 T cell receptor beta chains from a single sample sequenced in a study of blood T cells in healthy people across ages. A second roughly 6 to 11 cycle PCR used barcoded and J-beta primers. One entry per CDR3 protein results from TCRdb running MiXCR on the 5' RACE reads. The data show hundreds of thousands of distinct CDR3 sequences, roughly half seen once. Sequences were obtained from blood. These TCRs come from a woman older than 75 in good health.

This chain uses TRBV20-1 with TRBJ2-7, with a tentative D call TRBD2 (6 bases). The CDR3 is made up of 14 amino acids. The V gene's germline CDR1 is DFQATT and CDR2 SNEGSKA (reference sequence). Trimming took 0 bases from V and 2 from J, leaving 11 bases between them. For the CDR3, the DNA is TGCAGTGCTAGAGATGCTAGCGACCCCTACGAGCAGTACTTC. Translation: CSARDASDPYEQYF.

The V gene is TRBV20-1, the J gene TRBJ2-5, with TRBD1 matching over 9 bases. V gave up 1 base and J gave up 5 bases; unmatched junction bases: 8. This CDR3 comprises 15 residues. Germline CDR1 and CDR2: DFQATT and SNEGSKA (reference sequence). CDR3 region: CSARAPGQGTETQYF. The CDR3 DNA reads TGCAGTGCTAGAGCCCCGGGACAGGGTACGGAGACCCAGTACTTC.

The count of this clonotype is one. This sequence joins TRBV30 and TRBJ1-1; 7 bases are shared with TRBD1. The CDR3 covers 12 residues. Per the germline V gene, CDR1 is GTSNPN and CDR2 is SVGIG (reference sequence). V lost 5 bases to trimming and J lost 4 bases; unmatched junction nucleotides: 4. The CDR3 nucleotides read TGTGCCTGGGGACAGGATACCACTGAAGCTTTCTTT. Its protein is CAWGQDTTEAFF. The variable domain in full, with the rest retrieved from reference TRBV30 and TRBJ1-1, is SQTIHQWPATLVQPVGSPLSLECTVEGTSNPNLYWYRQAAGRGLQLLFYSVGIGQISSEVPQNLSASRPQDRQFILSSKKLLLSDSGFYLCAWGQDTTEAFFGQGTRLTVV.

The rearrangement joins TRBV6-2 or TRBV6-3 to TRBJ1-2, with 8 bases that match TRBD1. CDR1 is MNHEY, CDR2 SVGEGT, per germline. After removal of 7 bases from V and 10 bases from J, the junction contained 5 bases not matched to a gene. The CDR3 loop spans 11 amino acids. The CDR3 spells CASIGQGHYTF. DNA for the CDR3: TGTGCCAGCATCGGACAGGGTCACTACACCTTC.

This clonotype showed up just once. The CDR3 loop reads CASSLWPAETQYF. In DNA, the CDR3 is TGTGCCAGCAGTTTATGGCCAGCAGAGACCCAGTACTTC. This chain connects TRBV27 to TRBJ2-5; unclear D gene. CDR3 length equals 13 residues. V dropped 1 base and J dropped 4 bases, with 7 bases sitting between them. In germline, CDR1 is MNHEY, CDR2 SMNVEV (reference sequence).

This clonotype was seen ten or more times. This sequence joins TRBV12-3 or TRBV12-4 and TRBJ1-6; the match to TRBD1 covers 7 bases. This CDR3 comprises 14 residues. The junction had 5 bases not matched to a gene; V was cut back by 6 bases and J by 6 bases. Written as DNA, the CDR3 is TGTGCCAGCAGAGGGGGACAGAGTAATTCACCCCTCCACTTT. Protein sequence: CASRGGQSNSPLHF.

This clonotype was observed many times. This chain connects TRBV27 to TRBJ2-1; 9 bases agree with TRBD1. V lost 6 bases and J lost 0; bases outside the gene matches: 9. The CDR3 extends over 17 amino acids. Germline V gives CDR1 MNHEY, CDR2 SMNVEV (reference sequence). This CDR3 reads CASRGQGVRLSYNEQFF. The DNA of the CDR3 is TGTGCCAGCAGGGGACAGGGAGTCCGTCTCTCCTACAATGAGCAGTTCTTC.

CDR3 sequence reads: CASSANPNTDTQYF. CDR3 coding DNA: TGTGCCAGCAGTGCAAACCCCAACACAGATACGCAGTATTTT. The chain employs TRBV7-2 and TRBJ2-3; D remains unclear. Per the germline V gene, CDR1 is SGHTA and CDR2 is FQGNSA. V lost 6 bases, J lost 2 bases, and 12 bases lay in between. CDR3 size: 14 residues.

In this sample, this clonotype turned up many times. The V and J genes are TRBV24-1 and TRBJ2-1; no clear D gene. V shed 6 bases and J shed 6 bases, with 5 bases lying between them. The CDR3 has 11 residues. From germline, CDR1 is KGHDR and CDR2 SFDVKD. The CDR3 nucleotides read TGTGCCACCAGTACTGGCAATGAGCAGTTCTTC. It translates to CATSTGNEQFF.

The chain recombines TRBV6-1 with TRBJ1-2, with D possibly being TRBD1 (6 bases). Trimming took off 5 bases at V and 3 bases at J, with 16 bases between the two ends. The CDR3 is 15 residues long. Germline CDR1 is MNHNS and CDR2 is SASEGT. The DNA of the CDR3 is TGTGCCAGCAGTTCCGGAACCGGGACATACTATGGCTACACCTTC. As protein: CASSSGTGTYYGYTF.

This clonotype was counted between two and nine times. The V gene is TRBV6-2 or TRBV6-3, the J gene TRBJ2-7, with 7 bases aligning to TRBD2. The CDR3 runs to 14 residues. V lost 6 bases, J lost 2 bases, and 7 bases stayed unmatched. Germline V gives CDR1 MNHEY, CDR2 SVGEGT. The CDR3 region is CASRYTGRPYEQYF. In nucleotides, the CDR3 is TGTGCCAGCAGGTATACCGGGAGGCCCTACGAGCAGTACTTC.

This clonotype was detected only a few times. A much bigger clone sits one base away, suggesting this may be a read error. The chain joins TRBV28 to TRBJ1-2; no definite D call. V was pared by 7 bases and J by 5 bases, with 11 bases between. In germline, CDR1 is MDHEN, CDR2 SYDVKM. CDR3 length equals 12 residues. The DNA of the CDR3 is TGTGCCAGCATCCTTGTAGCTTATGGCTACACCTTC. Amino acids: CASILVAYGYTF.

This chain uses TRBV29-1 with TRBJ2-5, with D maybe TRBD2 (6 bases). V gave up 7 bases and J gave up 4 bases, with 16 bases separating them. CDR3 length: 13 amino acids. Germline CDR1 is SQVTM and CDR2 is ANQGSEA. CDR3 sequence reads: CSAGGVVGETQYF. CDR3 sequence (DNA): TGCAGCGCCGGAGGGGTTGTCGGAGAGACCCAGTACTTC. Full variable domain (rest looked up from reference TRBV29-1 and TRBJ2-5): SAVISQKPSRDICQRGTSLTIQCQVDSQVTMMFWYRQQPGQSLTLIATANQGSEATYESGFVIDKFPISRPNLTFSTLTVSNMSPEDSSIYLCSAGGVVGETQYFGPGTRLLVL.

The rearrangement links TRBV5-1 to TRBJ2-2, with D possibly being TRBD1 (6 bases). Deletions cut 9 bases from V and 5 bases from J, with 17 bases between. The CDR3 runs 14 residues. Germline values: CDR1 SGHRS, CDR2 YFSETQ. DNA for the CDR3: TGCGCCACCTACCCTGGACAGTTTACCGGGGAGCTGTTTTTT. It encodes CATYPGQFTGELFF.

The gene calls are TRBV29-1 and TRBJ1-1; tentative D call: TRBD1 (5 bases). The CDR3 is 15 amino acids. V lost 7 bases and J lost 1, with 19 bases in between. Germline loops: CDR1 SQVTM, CDR2 ANQGSEA. In DNA form, the CDR3 reads TGCAGCGCCGCTAACCCCTATCAGGGGAACACTGAAGCTTTCTTT. Translation gives CSAANPYQGNTEAFF.

In this sample, this clonotype turned up many times. The chain uses TRBV29-1 and TRBJ2-3; no clear D gene. Germline loops: CDR1 SQVTM, CDR2 ANQGSEA. With 4 bases removed from V and 6 bases from J, the gap between germline ends came to 5 bases. This CDR3 region has 10 residues. CDR3 in DNA: TGCAGCGTTGCAGGTGATACGCAGTATTTT. This sequence encodes CSVAGDTQYF.

V is TRBV4-3 and J is TRBJ2-1; D is unresolved. CDR3 size: 15 residues. CDR1 LGHNA and CDR2 YSLEER come from the germline V gene. The V end was cut by 0 bases, the J end by 9 bases, with 15 bases between. CDR3 nucleotides: TGCGCCAGCAGCCAAGAAGGCGGATCTCGGGTTGAGCAGTTCTTC. Amino acids: CASSQEGGSRVEQFF.

This clonotype was counted a few times. This rearrangement joins TRBV7-9 to TRBJ1-5, with D unclear. CDR3 length: 12 residues. The germline CDR1 and CDR2 sequences are SEHNR and FQNEAQ (reference sequence). V was trimmed by 3 bases and J by 6 bases, leaving 6 bases between them. Here the CDR3 reads CASSFPPQPQHF. Here the CDR3 DNA reads TGTGCCAGCAGCTTCCCCCCTCAGCCCCAGCATTTT.

This clonotype has a single count. The V gene is TRBV7-9, the J gene TRBJ1-2; TRBD1 might be the D (5 bases). Per germline, CDR1 SEHNR and CDR2 FQNEAQ (reference sequence). The CDR3 contains 14 residues. With 7 bases removed from V and 0 bases from J, the gap between germline ends came to 12 bases. CDR3 bases: TGTGCCAGCAAAGGGGCGGGATCTAACTATGGCTACACCTTC. The encoded protein is CASKGAGSNYGYTF. Looking up the rest from reference TRBV7-9 and TRBJ1-2 gives the full variable domain: DTGVSQNPRHKITKRGQNVTFRCDPISEHNRLYWYRQTLGQGPEFLTYFQNEAQLEKSRLLSDRFSAERPKGSFSTLEIQRTEQGDSAMYLCASKGAGSNYGYTFGSGTRLTVV.

By share, this clonotype counts as medium-sized. The chain links TRBV12-3 or TRBV12-4 to TRBJ2-3; TRBD2 matches 11 bases. V shed 7 bases and J 14 bases; nucleotides not matched to a gene: 8. The CDR3 spans 12 residues. DNA of the CDR3: TGTGCCAGCACCCCACTAGCGGGAGCGTGGTATTTT. Amino acids: CASTPLAGAWYF.

The CDR3 loop reads CASSVVGQETQYF. CDR3 in DNA: TGTGCCAGCAGCGTAGTGGGGCAAGAGACCCAGTACTTC. V usage is TRBV9 and J usage is TRBJ2-5; D remains ambiguous. This CDR3 has 13 amino acids. Germline V lookup: CDR1 SGDLS, CDR2 YYNGEE. V was pared by 0 bases and J by 2 bases, with 5 bases between.

This clonotype came up a few times. This rearrangement joins TRBV2 to TRBJ1-2; D remains ambiguous. Germline assignment: CDR1 SNHLY and CDR2 FYNNEI. CDR3 size: 11 residues. V lost 10 bases and J lost 5, with 11 bases in between. The CDR3 is CAIWGGYGYTF. For the CDR3, the DNA is TGTGCCATCTGGGGAGGGTATGGCTACACCTTC.

V and J are TRBV3-1 and TRBJ1-2, with D uncertain. The V and J ends lost 4 bases and 3 bases respectively, with 15 bases between them. Germline assignment: CDR1 LGHDT and CDR2 YNNKEL (reference sequence). The CDR3 spans 15 residues. CDR3 amino acids: CASSPLARVDYGYTF. For the CDR3, the DNA is TGTGCCAGCAGCCCCTTGGCTAGGGTTGACTATGGCTACACCTTC.

Regarding this clonotype: A clone one base away is much larger, so this may be a read error. The chain carries TRBV4-1 and TRBJ2-1; 7 bases are shared with TRBD2. V shed 4 bases and J 7 bases; nucleotides not matched to a gene: 13. CDR1 MGHRA and CDR2 YSYEKL come from the germline V gene. The CDR3 sequence is 16 residues long. CDR3 protein: CASSLKPELALNEQFF. The CDR3, as DNA: TGCGCCAGCAGCCTCAAGCCGGAACTAGCGCTAAATGAGCAGTTCTTC.

The chain couples TRBV7-2 to TRBJ2-2; no reliable D call. Germline V CDR1 and CDR2: SGHTA, FQGNSA. V was shortened by 5 bases and J by 6 bases, with 10 bases between the two germline ends. The CDR3 is 13 amino acids. The CDR3 nucleotides read TGTGCCAGCAGCCCAAGCACGTCCGGGGAGCTGTTTTTT. Translating it yields CASSPSTSGELFF.

The chain is built from TRBV3-1 and TRBJ2-5, with a tentative D call TRBD2 (5 bases). There are 15 residues in the CDR3. Germline values: CDR1 LGHDT, CDR2 YNNKEL (reference sequence). The V and J ends lost 4 bases and 1 base respectively, with 13 bases between them. CDR3 bases: TGTGCCAGCAGCCGCCGCTCAGCGGTCCAAGAGACCCAGTACTTC. Amino acids: CASSRRSAVQETQYF.

This sequence joins TRBV20-1 and TRBJ2-7, with 12 bases fitting TRBD2. This CDR3 has 15 residues. The germline V gene has CDR1 DFQATT and CDR2 SNEGSKA (reference sequence). V was pared by 1 base and J by 0 bases, with 1 base of the junction left unmatched. In nucleotides, the CDR3 is TGCAGTGCTAGAGGACTAGCGGGGGACTCCTACGAGCAGTACTTC. It yields the protein CSARGLAGDSYEQYF.

As regards this clonotype: An end of the junction differs from the germline gene, which may be a read error. V usage is TRBV5-1 and J usage is TRBJ2-3; D is unclear. Germline values: CDR1 SGHRS, CDR2 YFSETQ. This CDR3 has 15 residues. The DNA for the CDR3 is TGCGCCAGCAGCTTGGACTCCTCCCGCACAGATGCGCAGTATTTT. Residues: CASSLDSSRTDAQYF.

CDR3 protein: CSASRDGEKLFF. For the CDR3, the DNA is TGCAGTGCTTCCCGGGACGGCGAAAAACTGTTTTTT. The chain is built from TRBV20-1 and TRBJ1-4; a weak D match, TRBD1 (5 bases). Trimming took off 5 bases at V and 8 bases at J, with 12 bases between the two ends. This CDR3 contains 12 residues. Germline V gene lookup returns CDR1 DFQATT and CDR2 SNEGSKA (reference sequence).